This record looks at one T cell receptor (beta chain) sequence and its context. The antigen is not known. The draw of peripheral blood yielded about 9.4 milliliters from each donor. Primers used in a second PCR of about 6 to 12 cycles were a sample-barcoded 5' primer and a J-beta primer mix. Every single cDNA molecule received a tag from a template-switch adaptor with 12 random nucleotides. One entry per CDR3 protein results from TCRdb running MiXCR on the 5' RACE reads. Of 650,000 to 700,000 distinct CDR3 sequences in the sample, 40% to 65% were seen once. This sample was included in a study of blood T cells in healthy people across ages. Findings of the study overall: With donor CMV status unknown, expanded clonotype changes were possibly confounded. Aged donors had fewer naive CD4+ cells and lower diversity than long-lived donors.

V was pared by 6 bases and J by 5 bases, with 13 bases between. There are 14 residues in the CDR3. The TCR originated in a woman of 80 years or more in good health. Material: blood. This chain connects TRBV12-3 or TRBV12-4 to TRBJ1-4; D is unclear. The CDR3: CASREGGRNEKLFF. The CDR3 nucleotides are TGTGCCAGCAGAGAGGGAGGACGGAATGAAAAACTGTTTTTT.